This T cell receptor (beta chain) was documented in a study of cytomegalovirus exposure and HLA in healthy donors. On the study more broadly: Assignment to the Caucasian-associated ancestry cluster applied to around 82% of the approximately 380 genotyped donors. Study findings and constraints: Per a prior analysis, the majority of TCR beta V segments were productive roughly 90% or roughly 30% of the time. Immune exposure information available was restricted to CMV serostatus. Specificity for CMV antigens was confirmed in vitro for three of the CMV-associated chains.

With 60 Vbeta and 13 Jbeta primers, the PCR was carried out. The protocol was immunoSEQ multiplex PCR, while the TCRdb copy is restricted to in-frame clones and leaves out a portion. The sample holds 100,000 to 150,000 clones, about 9.4% seen once. As concerns this clone: Its antigen is currently unknown.

Germline V gene data show CDR1 as MNHEY and CDR2 as SVGAGI. V shed 8 bases and J shed 4 bases, with 5 bases lying between them. The CDR3 covers 11 residues. The material sequenced was PBMCs. The V call is TRBV6-5, the J call TRBJ1-4; D is unresolved. The source is a woman aged 40 to 50 in good health and CMV-seropositive. The CDR3 DNA sequence: TGTGCCAGCCTTTTTAATGAAAAACTGTTTTTT. This translates into CASLFNEKLFF.